This T cell receptor beta chain is drawn from a study of T cells after yellow fever vaccination (dated by TCRdb to about 2019). About the investigation overall: The SMART-Seq v4 Ultra Low Input RNA kit was used to prepare libraries from fractions with low cell numbers. To follow T-cell clones before and after primary and booster YFV17D yellow fever vaccination, bulk TCR alpha and beta repertoires were sequenced over time. Two healthy male donors, one aged 18 to 30 and one aged 30 to 40 years, made up the cohort. Blood was drawn at multiple timepoints before and after primary and secondary immunization, with bulk PBMC replicates and cell subsets isolated. On the study overall, not on this receptor specifically: Compared with the primary T-cell response, the secondary T-cell response was weaker but faster, peaking on day 5 rather than day 15. Because abundant contaminating clonotypes from the bulk population could be contained in FACS-sorted repertoires, computational filtering was required. Because the study included only two donors, the extent to which the findings can be generalized is limited. A small share of clonotypes was detected in both CD4 and CD8 compartments, with the overlap likely arising from convergent recombination. Most clones expanded after primary vaccination (around 96% of CD4 and around 89% of CD8) were re-detected after the booster, suggesting that broad memory maintenance occurred.

Sequencing relied on an Illumina NovaSeq 6000. TCR cDNA was synthesized by 5'RACE template switching, which introduced a universal primer site and unique molecular identifiers. cDNA synthesis was primed from both the TCR alpha and TCR beta constant segments. Libraries were amplified in two PCR steps, with sample barcodes and sequencing adapters added in the second step. Sequencing of libraries was done on Illumina HiSeq 2500 (2x100 bp) or NovaSeq (2x150 bp). For the original study's pipeline: MIGEC handled demultiplexing of reads and collapsing into UMI consensus sequences, while MiXCR performed V(D)J alignment. Vaccine-responding clonotypes were identified with edgeR using replicate PBMC samples, with FDR below 0.01 and a log2 fold change above 5 up to day 15 being required. Each bulk clonotype was labeled CD4 or CD8 based on which sequenced repertoire, CD4 or CD8, contained the clonotype at higher abundance. The public reads were reprocessed in TCRdb via fastp at Q25 and MiXCR, keeping in-frame beta chains. Records with the same CDR3 protein are collapsed into one entry carrying the most frequent genes and DNA. The V and J calls and clone size come from TCRdb's table, not from the authors' own analysis. This sample comprises 300,000 or so distinct CDR3 sequences, 4% of them detected only once. In total, the top ten clones hold 24% of the sample.

As to this clonotype: Its recognized antigen is unknown. No clone much larger than this one lies a single base away; base qualities are absent.

The CDR3, cysteine through phenylalanine, is 13 amino acids long. Only the CDR3 portion is preserved as DNA: 39 bases, with reading frame beginning at the first base. Trimming costs V 5 bases and J 6 bases, and their ends lie 14 bases apart. In the germline V gene (reference sequence), CDR1 corresponds to MNHEY and CDR2 to SMNVEV. Reading the label with the study, this specimen's treatment or condition is: live attenuated yellow fever vaccine strain. At each blood-draw timepoint, two biological replicates of bulk PBMCs were obtained. A standard Ficoll-Paque protocol was used to isolate PBMCs from peripheral blood. RNA was extracted with TriZol from bulk PBMCs, CD4 and CD8 fractions, and dextramer-positive and dextramer-negative fractions.

The V and J genes are TRBV27 and TRBJ2-7, with the D gene possibly TRBD1 or TRBD2, each one fitting 5 bases. This specimen was PBMCs, taken 5 days after the yellow fever booster vaccination. This receptor was identified in a man aged 18 to 35 who received the YFV17D yellow fever vaccine. The nucleotide sequence reads TGTGCCAGCAGTCGTGCTGGGGGAACCGAGCAGTACTTC. Its protein product is CASSRAGGTEQYF.